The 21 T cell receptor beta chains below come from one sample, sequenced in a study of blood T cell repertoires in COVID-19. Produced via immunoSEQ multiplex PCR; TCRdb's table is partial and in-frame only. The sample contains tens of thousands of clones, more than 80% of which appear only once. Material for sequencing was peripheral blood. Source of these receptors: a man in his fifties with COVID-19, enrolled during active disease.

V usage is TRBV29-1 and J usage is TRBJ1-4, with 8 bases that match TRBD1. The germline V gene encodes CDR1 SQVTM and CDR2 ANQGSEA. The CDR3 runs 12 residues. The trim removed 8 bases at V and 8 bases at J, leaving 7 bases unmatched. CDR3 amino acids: CSTRTGNEKLFF. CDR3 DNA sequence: TGCAGCACCAGGACAGGGAACGAAAAACTGTTTTTT.

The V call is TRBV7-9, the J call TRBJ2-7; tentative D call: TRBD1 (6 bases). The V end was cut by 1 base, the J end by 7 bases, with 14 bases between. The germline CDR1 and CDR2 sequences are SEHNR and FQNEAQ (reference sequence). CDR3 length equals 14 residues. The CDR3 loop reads CASSLEQGVREQYF. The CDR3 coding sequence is TGTGCCAGCAGCTTAGAACAGGGTGTGAGAGAGCAGTACTTC.

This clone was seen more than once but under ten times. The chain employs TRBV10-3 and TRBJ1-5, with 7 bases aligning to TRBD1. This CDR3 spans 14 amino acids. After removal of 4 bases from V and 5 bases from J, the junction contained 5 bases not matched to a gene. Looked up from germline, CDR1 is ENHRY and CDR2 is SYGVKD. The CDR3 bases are TGTGCCATCAGTGCGACAGGGAAGGATCAGCCCCAGCATTTT. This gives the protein CAISATGKDQPQHF.

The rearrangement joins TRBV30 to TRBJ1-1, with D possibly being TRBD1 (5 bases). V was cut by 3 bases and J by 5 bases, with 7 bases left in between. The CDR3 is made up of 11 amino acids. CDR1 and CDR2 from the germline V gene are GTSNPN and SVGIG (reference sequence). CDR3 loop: CAWRSGTEAFF. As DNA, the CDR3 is TGTGCCTGGAGATCAGGGACTGAAGCTTTCTTT.

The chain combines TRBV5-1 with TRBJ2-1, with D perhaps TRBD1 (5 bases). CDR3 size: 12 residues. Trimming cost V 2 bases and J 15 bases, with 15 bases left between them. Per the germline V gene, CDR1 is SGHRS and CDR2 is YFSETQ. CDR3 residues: CASSFPLGRRFF. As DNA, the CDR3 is TGCGCCAGCAGCTTCCCGCTGGGGCGGCGGTTCTTC.

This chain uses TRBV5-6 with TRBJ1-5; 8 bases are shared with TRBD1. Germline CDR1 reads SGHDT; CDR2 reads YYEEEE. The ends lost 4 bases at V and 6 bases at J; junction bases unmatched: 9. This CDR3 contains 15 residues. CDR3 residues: CASSRTGGWSQPQHF. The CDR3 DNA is TGTGCCAGCAGCCGAACAGGGGGATGGAGTCAGCCCCAGCATTTT.

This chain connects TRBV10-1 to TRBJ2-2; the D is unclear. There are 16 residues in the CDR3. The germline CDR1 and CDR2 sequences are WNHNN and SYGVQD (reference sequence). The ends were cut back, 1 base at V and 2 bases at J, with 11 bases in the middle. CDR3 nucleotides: TGCGCCAGCAGTGAGTTGTCCCAGGCAAACACCGGGGAGCTGTTTTTT. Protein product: CASSELSQANTGELFF.

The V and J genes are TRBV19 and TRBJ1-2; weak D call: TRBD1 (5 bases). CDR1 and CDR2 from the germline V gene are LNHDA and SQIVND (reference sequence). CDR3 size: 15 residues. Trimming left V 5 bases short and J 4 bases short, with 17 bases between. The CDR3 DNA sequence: TGTGCCAGTAGTTCGCTTGGGGGGAAGGCCTATGGCTACACCTTC. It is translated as CASSSLGGKAYGYTF.

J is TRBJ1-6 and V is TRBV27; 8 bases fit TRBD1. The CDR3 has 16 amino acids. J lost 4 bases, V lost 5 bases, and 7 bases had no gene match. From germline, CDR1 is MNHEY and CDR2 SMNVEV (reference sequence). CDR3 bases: TGTGCCAGCAGTCAAGAGACAGGGGTTTATAATTCACCCCTCCACTTT. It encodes CASSQETGVYNSPLHF.

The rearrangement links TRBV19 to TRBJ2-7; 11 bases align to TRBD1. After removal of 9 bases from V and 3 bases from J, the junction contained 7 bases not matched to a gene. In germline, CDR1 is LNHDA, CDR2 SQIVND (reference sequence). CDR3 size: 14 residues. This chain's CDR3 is CASAPGQGGYEQYF. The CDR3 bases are TGTGCCAGCGCTCCGGGACAGGGGGGCTACGAGCAGTACTTC.

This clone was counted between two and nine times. For the CDR3, the DNA is TGTGCCAGCTCTCAAAGACCCCCAGGGGGACCGTACACCGGGGAGCTGTTTTTT. Protein sequence: CASSQRPPGGPYTGELFF. The rearrangement links TRBV18 to TRBJ2-2, with 7 positions matching TRBD1. The J segment lost 3 bases and the V segment lost 6 bases, leaving 16 bases of the junction unmatched. The CDR3 is 18 amino acids. Per the germline V gene, CDR1 is KGHSH and CDR2 is LQKENI.

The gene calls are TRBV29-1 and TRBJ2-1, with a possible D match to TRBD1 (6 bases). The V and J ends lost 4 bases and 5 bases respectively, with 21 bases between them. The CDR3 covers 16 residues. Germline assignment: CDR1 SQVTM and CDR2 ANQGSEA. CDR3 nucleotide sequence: TGCAGCGTTGGGGGACATACCGCAGGAGTAAACAATGAGCAGTTCTTC. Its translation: CSVGGHTAGVNNEQFF.

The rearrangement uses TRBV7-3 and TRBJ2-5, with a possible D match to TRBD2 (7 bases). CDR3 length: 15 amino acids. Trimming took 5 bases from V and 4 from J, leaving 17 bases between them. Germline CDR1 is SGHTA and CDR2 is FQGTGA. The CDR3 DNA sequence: TGTGCCAGCAGCGCCGTAGGGGGGGGCGGAGAGACCCAGTACTTC. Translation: CASSAVGGGGETQYF.

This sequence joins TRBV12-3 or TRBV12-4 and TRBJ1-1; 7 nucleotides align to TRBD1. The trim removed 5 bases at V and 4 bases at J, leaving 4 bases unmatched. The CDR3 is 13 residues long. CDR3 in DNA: TGTGCCAGCAGTCCTCAGGGGGGCACTGAAGCTTTCTTT. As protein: CASSPQGGTEAFF.

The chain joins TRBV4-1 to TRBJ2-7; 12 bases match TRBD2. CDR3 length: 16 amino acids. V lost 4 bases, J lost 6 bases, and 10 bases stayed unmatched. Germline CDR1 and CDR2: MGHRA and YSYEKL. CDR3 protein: CASSPETSGGSGEQYF. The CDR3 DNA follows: TGCGCCAGCAGCCCAGAGACTAGCGGGGGTTCGGGCGAGCAGTACTTC.

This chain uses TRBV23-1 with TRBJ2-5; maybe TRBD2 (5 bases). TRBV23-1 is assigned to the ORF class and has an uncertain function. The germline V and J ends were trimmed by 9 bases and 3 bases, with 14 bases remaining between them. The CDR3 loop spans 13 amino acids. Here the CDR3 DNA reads TGCGCCAGAGCCACGCGGGTAAAAGAGACCCAGTACTTC. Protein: CARATRVKETQYF.

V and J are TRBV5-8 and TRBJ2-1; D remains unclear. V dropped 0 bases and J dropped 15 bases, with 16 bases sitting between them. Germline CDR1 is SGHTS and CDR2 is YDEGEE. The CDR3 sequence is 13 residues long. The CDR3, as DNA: TGTGCCAGCAGCTTGGCCCTACCTCCTACCCCGTTCTTC. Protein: CASSLALPPTPFF.

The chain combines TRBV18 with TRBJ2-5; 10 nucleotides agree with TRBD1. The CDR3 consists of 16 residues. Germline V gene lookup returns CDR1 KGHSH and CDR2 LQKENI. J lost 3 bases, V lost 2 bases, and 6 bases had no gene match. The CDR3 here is CASSPFDRGPEETQYF. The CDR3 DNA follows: TGTGCCAGCTCACCATTCGACAGGGGGCCGGAAGAGACCCAGTACTTC.

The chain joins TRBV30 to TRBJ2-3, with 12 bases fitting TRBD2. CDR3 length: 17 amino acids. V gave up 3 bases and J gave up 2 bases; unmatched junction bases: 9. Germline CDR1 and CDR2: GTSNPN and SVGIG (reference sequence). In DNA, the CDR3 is TGTGCCTGGAGCGACCCCGCTAGCGGGGGGGTCACAGATACGCAGTATTTT. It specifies CAWSDPASGGVTDTQYF. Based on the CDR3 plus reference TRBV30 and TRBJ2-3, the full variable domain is SQTIHQWPATLVQPVGSPLSLECTVEGTSNPNLYWYRQAAGRGLQLLFYSVGIGQISSEVPQNLSASRPQDRQFILSSKKLLLSDSGFYLCAWSDPASGGVTDTQYFGPGTRLTVL.

CDR3 nucleotides: TGTGCCAGCAGCGTGGTGGGACTAGCGAAGACAGATACGCAGTATTTT. It encodes CASSVVGLAKTDTQYF. The chain employs TRBV9 and TRBJ2-3, with TRBD2 matching 10 bases. Trimming took 2 bases from V and 3 from J; bases not matched to a gene: 6. Germline CDR1 SGDLS, CDR2 YYNGEE. The CDR3 covers 16 residues.

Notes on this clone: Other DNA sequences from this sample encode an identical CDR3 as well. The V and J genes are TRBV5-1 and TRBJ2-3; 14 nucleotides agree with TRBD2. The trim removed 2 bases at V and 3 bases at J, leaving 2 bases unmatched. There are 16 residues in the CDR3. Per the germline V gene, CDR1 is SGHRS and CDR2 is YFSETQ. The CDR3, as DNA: TGCGCCAGCAGCTTAGGGACTAGCGGGGGTACAGATACGCAGTATTTT. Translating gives CASSLGTSGGTDTQYF.